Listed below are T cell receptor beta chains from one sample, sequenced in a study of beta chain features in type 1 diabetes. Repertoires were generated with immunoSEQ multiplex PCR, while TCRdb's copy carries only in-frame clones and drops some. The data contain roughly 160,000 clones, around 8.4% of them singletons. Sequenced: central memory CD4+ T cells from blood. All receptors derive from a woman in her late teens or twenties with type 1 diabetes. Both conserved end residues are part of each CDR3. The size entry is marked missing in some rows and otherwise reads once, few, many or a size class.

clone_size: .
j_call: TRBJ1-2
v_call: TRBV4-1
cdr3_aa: CASSQDSRPDGGGYTF

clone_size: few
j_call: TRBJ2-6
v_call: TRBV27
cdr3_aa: CASSSRWAGANVLTF

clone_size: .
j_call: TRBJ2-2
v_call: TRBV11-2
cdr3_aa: CASSPLGDRGTTGELFF

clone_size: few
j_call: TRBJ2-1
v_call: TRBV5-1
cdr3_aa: CASSSLAGAEQFF

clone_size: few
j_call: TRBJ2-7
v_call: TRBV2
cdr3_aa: CASSGTAYEQYF

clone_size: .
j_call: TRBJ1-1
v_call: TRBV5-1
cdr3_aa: CASSRGGLTNTEAFF

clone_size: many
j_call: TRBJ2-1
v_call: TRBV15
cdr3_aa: CATSRDSGTYNEQFF

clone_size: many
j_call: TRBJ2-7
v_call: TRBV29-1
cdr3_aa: CSGGQGKKLRSSEQYF

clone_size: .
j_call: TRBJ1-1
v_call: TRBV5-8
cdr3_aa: CASSRGGGFTEAFF

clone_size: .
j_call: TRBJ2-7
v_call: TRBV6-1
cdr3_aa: CASDRGPSYEQYF

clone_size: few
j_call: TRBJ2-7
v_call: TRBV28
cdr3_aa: CASSLPLTGSYEQYF

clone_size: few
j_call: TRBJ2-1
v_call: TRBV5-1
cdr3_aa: CASSLRVGQGNEQFF

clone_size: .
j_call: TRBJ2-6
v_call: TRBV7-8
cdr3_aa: CASSSRVAGANVLTF